This T cell receptor (beta chain) was observed in a study of T cell changes during pregnancy in multiple sclerosis. The germline V gene encodes CDR1 SGDLS and CDR2 YYNGEE. The V and J ends lost 0 bases and 5 bases, in that order; junction bases with no gene match: 3. This CDR3 is built from 15 residues. Generated by immunoSEQ multiplex PCR, the TCRdb table keeps only in-frame clones and is missing some. The profile shows 54,000 or so clones, about 93% of them singletons. The receptor comes from a female donor with multiple sclerosis, enrolled in a pregnancy study. This sequence joins TRBV9 and TRBJ2-2; TRBD1 matches at 8 bases. The sample was CD4+ T cells from peripheral blood mononuclear cells, taken before pregnancy. Here the CDR3 DNA reads TGTGCCAGCAGCGTAGCGACAGGGGATACCGGGGAGCTGTTTTTT. Amino acid sequence: CASSVATGDTGELFF. The variable domain in full, completed from reference TRBV9 and TRBJ2-2, reads DSGVTQTPKHLITATGQRVTLRCSPRSGDLSVYWYQQSLDQGLQFLIQYYNGEERAKGNILERFSAQQFPDLHSELNLSSLELGDSALYFCASSVATGDTGELFFGEGSRLTVL.